One and the same sample provided the 14 T cell receptor beta chains below, sequenced in a study of control samples from healthy donors and cancer patients. Data came from immunoSEQ multiplex PCR; TCRdb stores just in-frame clones and leaves some out. The repertoire holds 57,000 or so clones, with roughly 89% as singletons. The sequenced sample was PBMCs. All receptors derive from a man aged 55 to 69 with colorectal cancer.

This sequence joins TRBV19 and TRBJ2-1; TRBD1 matches 7 bases. V lost 1 base, J lost 7 bases, and 10 bases stayed unmatched. Germline values: CDR1 LNHDA, CDR2 SQIVND (reference sequence). The CDR3 sequence is 16 residues long. In DNA form, the CDR3 reads TGTGCCAGTAGTATAGGAGGCAGGGGGTTCCGAAATGAGCAGTTCTTC. Translating it yields CASSIGGRGFRNEQFF.

This rearrangement joins TRBV12-5 to TRBJ1-1, with 8 bases lining up with TRBD1. The CDR3 is 14 amino acids. Germline loops: CDR1 LGHNT, CDR2 FRNRAP. V was pared by 8 bases and J by 3 bases, with 8 bases of the junction left unmatched. CDR3 DNA sequence: TGTGCTAGTACCAAGACAGGGGTGTACACTGAAGCTTTCTTT. Protein: CASTKTGVYTEAFF. Full variable domain (outside the CDR3, taken from reference TRBV12-5 and TRBJ1-1): DARVTQTPRHKVTEMGQEVTMRCQPILGHNTVFWYRQTMMQGLELLAYFRNRAPLDDSGMPKDRFSAEMPDATLATLKIQPSEPRDSAVYFCASTKTGVYTEAFFGQGTRLTVV.

This clone occurred a few times. This chain uses TRBV6-5 with TRBJ2-5; 11 bases fit TRBD2. The germline CDR1 and CDR2 sequences are MNHEY and SVGAGI. The CDR3 loop spans 16 amino acids. Unmatched junction bases numbered 7, after V lost 2 bases and J lost 5 bases. The CDR3 protein is CASSYVTSGGGETQYF. The CDR3 DNA reads as TGTGCCAGCAGTTACGTAACTAGCGGGGGCGGGGAGACCCAGTACTTC.

The gene calls are TRBV5-1 and TRBJ2-2; weak D call: TRBD1 (6 bases). Germline CDR1 is SGHRS and CDR2 is YFSETQ. V shed 1 base and J shed 3 bases, with 10 bases lying between them. The CDR3 totals 15 residues. Here the CDR3 DNA reads TGCGCCAGCAGCTTGACACAGGGTTACACCGGGGAGCTGTTTTTT. Its protein product is CASSLTQGYTGELFF.

The V call is TRBV7-9, the J call TRBJ2-7; 9 positions agree with TRBD2. The CDR3 is 14 amino acids. The germline V gene has CDR1 SEHNR and CDR2 FQNEAQ (reference sequence). Trimming took 6 bases from V and 6 from J; bases not matched to a gene: 9. CDR3: CASSSGLAAGEQYF. The CDR3 DNA follows: TGTGCCAGCAGTTCGGGACTAGCAGCCGGCGAGCAGTACTTC.

The J gene is TRBJ1-6, the V gene TRBV7-6; D uncertain. The ends were cut back, 1 base at V and 9 bases at J, with 7 bases in the middle. The CDR3 is made up of 13 amino acids. Germline lookup yields CDR1 SGHVS and CDR2 FNYEAQ. For the CDR3, the DNA is TGTGCCAGCAGCTTAGAGGCAGGTTCACCCCTCCACTTT. This sequence encodes CASSLEAGSPLHF.

The CDR3: CASSQIGDRYNEQFF. The CDR3 bases are TGCGCCAGCAGCCAAATAGGGGACAGATACAATGAGCAGTTCTTC. This rearrangement joins TRBV5-1 to TRBJ2-1, with 7 bases that match TRBD1. V was pared by 4 bases and J by 4 bases, with 8 bases of the junction left unmatched. Germline CDR1 is SGHRS and CDR2 is YFSETQ. CDR3 length equals 15 residues.

This rearrangement joins TRBV11-2 to TRBJ2-5, with 7 bases identical to TRBD1. Germline V gene sequence: CDR1 SGHAT, CDR2 FQNNGV. V shed 4 bases, J shed 5 bases, and the junction held 10 bases outside the gene matches. This CDR3 is built from 15 residues. CDR3 sequence reads: CASSSQGVVGETQYF. In nucleotides, the CDR3 is TGTGCCAGCAGCTCGCAGGGGGTAGTTGGGGAGACCCAGTACTTC. Filled out from reference TRBV11-2 and TRBJ2-5, the complete variable domain reads EAGVAQSPRYKIIEKRQSVAFWCNPISGHATLYWYQQILGQGPKLLIQFQNNGVVDDSQLPKDRFSAERLKGVDSTLKIQPAKLEDSAVYLCASSSQGVVGETQYFGPGTRLLVL.

This chain's CDR3 is CASRGQGASETQYF. DNA of the CDR3: TGTGCCAGCAGGGGGCAGGGGGCATCAGAGACCCAGTACTTC. The rearrangement uses TRBV2 and TRBJ2-5, with TRBD1 identical over 8 bases. Germline V gene data show CDR1 as SNHLY and CDR2 as FYNNEI. The CDR3 runs to 14 residues. Trimming at V came to 6 bases and at J to 4 bases, leaving 7 bases not matched to a gene. Looking up the rest from reference TRBV2 and TRBJ2-5 gives the full variable domain: EPEVTQTPSHQVTQMGQEVILRCVPISNHLYFYWYRQILGQKVEFLVSFYNNEISEKSEIFDDQFSVERPDGSNFTLKIRSTKLEDSAMYFCASRGQGASETQYFGPGTRLLVL.

The chain combines TRBV2 with TRBJ1-2; the D gene is possibly TRBD1 (6 bases). V lost 6 bases and J 8 bases, leaving 19 bases between the germline ends. The CDR3 covers 14 residues. Germline V gene data show CDR1 as SNHLY and CDR2 as FYNNEI. The CDR3, as DNA: TGTGCCAGCAGAGTAGCATCAGGGGACACAGGCTACACCTTC. This sequence encodes CASRVASGDTGYTF.

This sequence joins TRBV11-3 and TRBJ2-3; D could derive from TRBD1 or TRBD2 (6 bases each). V gave up 6 bases and J gave up 5 bases, with 21 bases separating them. From germline, CDR1 is SGHNT and CDR2 YENEEA. CDR3 length equals 16 residues. CDR3 nucleotides: TGTGCCAGCAGTTTCGGCTCGGGGGCCTGGCGAGATACGCAGTATTTT. This codes for CASSFGSGAWRDTQYF.

This sequence joins TRBV2 and TRBJ1-4; 7 positions agree with TRBD1. The junction had 8 bases not matched to a gene; V was cut back by 5 bases and J by 5 bases. The germline CDR1 and CDR2 sequences are SNHLY and FYNNEI. The CDR3 is made up of 15 amino acids. The chain's CDR3 is CASSSQGTVNEKLFF. The CDR3 nucleotides are TGTGCCAGCAGTTCCCAGGGGACAGTCAATGAAAAACTGTTTTTT.

The chain carries TRBV28 and TRBJ2-7, with D perhaps given as TRBD1 or TRBD2 (6 bases each). V lost 10 bases and J lost 2, with 15 bases in between. The germline gives CDR1 MDHEN, CDR2 SYDVKM. The length of the CDR3 is 13 residues. CDR3 coding DNA: TGTGCCACCACGAGGGGGGCACCCTACGAGCAGTACTTC. As protein: CATTRGAPYEQYF.

Only one count was recorded for this clone. The V gene is TRBV7-2, the J gene TRBJ2-1; the D is unclear. CDR3 size: 12 residues. Deletions cut 5 bases from V and 7 bases from J, with 9 bases between. Germline CDR1 reads SGHTA; CDR2 reads FQGNSA. CDR3 amino acids: CASSPGTNEQFF. The CDR3 nucleotides are TGTGCCAGCAGCCCTGGCACTAATGAGCAGTTCTTC.